One sample yielded the 22 T cell receptor beta chains listed below, sequenced in a study of CD8 T cells in ankylosing spondylitis. Each CDR3 protein gets one entry after TCRdb re-called the 5' RACE reads with MiXCR. The sample records about 240,000 distinct CDR3 sequences, approximately 9% being singletons. Sequenced material: blood, either unsorted or a sorted T cell fraction (not recorded which). Every receptor here comes from a male donor with ankylosing spondylitis or in good health (not recorded which).

There are a few counts of this clonotype. The chain combines TRBV3-1 with TRBJ2-1; tentatively, D is TRBD1 (6 bases). The CDR3 is made up of 13 amino acids. The germline gives CDR1 LGHDT, CDR2 YNNKEL (reference sequence). Trimming took 4 bases from V and 10 from J, leaving 14 bases between them. The CDR3 reads CASSPSGVGEQFF. Here the CDR3 DNA reads TGTGCCAGCAGCCCGTCAGGGGTGGGGGAGCAGTTCTTC.

The table lists this clonotype with many counts. V usage is TRBV7-9 and J usage is TRBJ2-3, with D unclear. Looked up from germline, CDR1 is SEHNR and CDR2 is FQNEAQ (reference sequence). V dropped 1 base and J dropped 2 bases, with 16 bases sitting between them. The CDR3 spans 17 residues. CDR3 residues: CASSLGRLPLNTDTQYF. DNA for the CDR3: TGTGCCAGCAGCTTAGGCAGGCTCCCCCTTAACACAGATACGCAGTATTTT.

This clonotype was observed many times. The rearrangement joins TRBV9 to TRBJ1-6, with D perhaps matching TRBD1 (5 bases). Looked up from germline, CDR1 is SGDLS and CDR2 is YYNGEE. V lost 5 bases to trimming and J lost 10 bases, with 16 bases between them. CDR3 size: 14 residues. CDR3 in amino acids: CASRRGASGSPLHF. The CDR3 DNA follows: TGTGCCAGCAGGAGGGGTGCGTCGGGATCACCCCTCCACTTT.

This clonotype was recorded at least ten times. The rearrangement links TRBV10-3 to TRBJ1-1; D is unclear. In germline, CDR1 is ENHRY, CDR2 SYGVKD. The CDR3 consists of 13 residues. Trimming left V 5 bases short and J 2 bases short, with 9 bases between. In DNA form, the CDR3 reads TGTGCCATCAGTCTCCGGGAAAACACTGAAGCTTTCTTT. The encoded protein is CAISLRENTEAFF.

This clonotype occurred many times. The V call is TRBV6-6, the J call TRBJ2-2; D uncertain. Looked up from germline, CDR1 is MNHNY and CDR2 is SVGAGI (reference sequence). V was trimmed by 5 bases and J by 4 bases, leaving 8 bases between them. This CDR3 is built from 13 residues. For the CDR3, the DNA is TGTGCCAGCAGTCCCTCATTCACCGGGGAGCTGTTTTTT. Translation: CASSPSFTGELFF.

This clonotype was counted a few times. This chain joins TRBV10-2 and TRBJ2-1; 7 bases are a match to TRBD2. Germline V gene sequence: CDR1 WSHSY, CDR2 SAAADI. V dropped 8 bases and J dropped 4; count of bases not matched to a gene: 2. CDR3 size: 12 residues. The DNA for the CDR3 is TGCGCCAGCGGGGAGGGTTACAATGAGCAGTTCTTC. It yields the protein CASGEGYNEQFF.

This clonotype was detected ten times or more. The genes are TRBV20-1 and TRBJ2-1, with D perhaps matching TRBD1 or TRBD2 (5 bases each). Germline CDR1 is DFQATT and CDR2 is SNEGSKA (reference sequence). The CDR3 loop spans 15 amino acids. Between the trimmed V and J ends, which lost 2 bases and 2 bases, there was a span of 13 bases. The CDR3 sequence is CSARFPRGPYNEQFF. The DNA of the CDR3 is TGCAGTGCTAGATTCCCAAGGGGACCCTACAATGAGCAGTTCTTC.

This clonotype was recorded at least ten times. CDR3 coding DNA: TGTGCCAGCAGCTTAGAAGGGACGGATTTTTATCACCAGCATTTT. Amino acids: CASSLEGTDFYHQHF. This chain links TRBV7-8 with TRBJ1-5; D is perhaps TRBD1 (5 bases). The germline V and J ends were trimmed by 1 base and 12 bases, with 19 bases remaining between them. In germline, CDR1 is SGHVS, CDR2 FQNEAQ. This CDR3 contains 15 residues.

Ten or more counts support this clonotype. The CDR3 DNA is TGTGCCAGCGCCCTCATGTTGGGGGCTGAGCAGTTCTTC. The encoded protein is CASALMLGAEQFF. This chain connects TRBV27 to TRBJ2-1, with TRBD1 as a possible D gene (6 bases). V was clipped by 8 bases and J by 9 bases, with 17 bases between them. The CDR3 length is 13 residues. Germline assignment: CDR1 MNHEY and CDR2 SMNVEV (reference sequence).

This clonotype was seen ten or more times. This chain uses TRBV5-5 with TRBJ2-3; the match to TRBD1 covers 9 bases. V lost 3 bases, J lost 1 base, and 9 bases stayed unmatched. This CDR3 region has 17 residues. Per the germline V gene, CDR1 is SGHKS and CDR2 is YYEKEE (reference sequence). CDR3 region: CASSSITWDRGTDTQYF. The CDR3, as DNA: TGTGCCAGCAGCTCCATAACATGGGACAGGGGCACAGATACGCAGTATTTT.

The chain uses TRBV7-9 and TRBJ2-7, with TRBD2 matching over 8 bases. With V trimmed by 2 bases and J by 3 bases, 3 bases remained unmatched. The CDR3 is made up of 14 amino acids. The germline V gene has CDR1 SEHNR and CDR2 FQNEAQ (reference sequence). CDR3: CASSLRGGFYEQYF. The CDR3 DNA reads as TGTGCCAGCAGCTTACGGGGGGGCTTCTACGAGCAGTACTTC.

This clonotype was seen at least ten times. This chain uses TRBV7-9 with TRBJ1-6; the match to TRBD1 covers 8 bases. The CDR3 runs 13 residues. The V and J ends lost 6 bases and 7 bases, in that order; junction bases with no gene match: 2. Germline V gives CDR1 SEHNR, CDR2 FQNEAQ (reference sequence). The DNA for the CDR3 is TGTGCCAGCAGGACAGGGGTAAATTCACCCCTCCACTTT. This translates into CASRTGVNSPLHF.

The chain has TRBV7-9 and TRBJ2-7; TRBD2 might be the D (6 bases). Between the trimmed V and J ends, which lost 1 base and 2 bases, there was a span of 12 bases. The CDR3 sequence is 15 residues long. Germline loops: CDR1 SEHNR, CDR2 FQNEAQ (reference sequence). The chain's CDR3 is CASSLEAGGTYEQYF. The DNA of the CDR3 is TGTGCCAGCAGCTTAGAGGCAGGAGGGACCTACGAGCAGTACTTC.

This chain links TRBV7-6 with TRBJ2-4; D gene ambiguous. The germline V gene has CDR1 SGHVS and CDR2 FNYEAQ. The V gene lost 6 bases and the J gene lost 6 bases, with 12 bases spanning the gap. The CDR3 sequence is 13 residues long. DNA for the CDR3: TGTGCCAGCAGTCCCCGGGCCTCAAACATTCAGTACTTC. Translated: CASSPRASNIQYF.

This clonotype was detected ten times or more. V gene TRBV6-1 combines with J gene TRBJ2-3; D could derive from TRBD1 or TRBD2 (5 bases each). This CDR3 has 14 residues. Germline CDR1 and CDR2: MNHNS and SASEGT. The ends were cut back, 5 bases at V and 6 bases at J, with 15 bases in the middle. In DNA form, the CDR3 reads TGTGCCAGCAGTCGATGGGGGAATAGGGATACGCAGTATTTT. Protein product: CASSRWGNRDTQYF.

This clonotype was observed at least ten times. The genes are TRBV7-9 and TRBJ2-7; D not certain. Germline CDR1 and CDR2: SEHNR and FQNEAQ (reference sequence). V gave up 4 bases and J gave up 3 bases, with 7 bases separating them. The CDR3 sequence is 12 residues long. The CDR3 coding sequence is TGTGCCAGCAGCTGGACCCTCTACGAGCAGTACTTC. Translating gives CASSWTLYEQYF.

In this sample, this clonotype turned up many times. The chain is built from TRBV5-1 and TRBJ2-5, with D perhaps TRBD2 (6 bases). This CDR3 comprises 15 residues. Germline V gene data show CDR1 as SGHRS and CDR2 as YFSETQ. Trimming stripped 1 base from V and 1 base from J, with 11 bases between. The CDR3: CASSLSTGSQETQYF. The DNA for the CDR3 is TGCGCCAGCAGCTTGTCCACCGGGAGCCAAGAGACCCAGTACTTC.

This clonotype was observed at least ten times. This chain uses TRBV7-9 with TRBJ2-1; 8 nucleotides align to TRBD2. V gave up 1 base and J gave up 6 bases; unmatched junction bases: 2. The CDR3 has 14 residues. Germline V lookup: CDR1 SEHNR, CDR2 FQNEAQ (reference sequence). CDR3 nucleotide sequence: TGTGCCAGCAGCTTAGACGGGAGGGTCAATGAGCAGTTCTTC. Protein product: CASSLDGRVNEQFF.

This clonotype was seen repeatedly, ten times or more. The chain uses TRBV20-1 and TRBJ2-3; TRBD1 might be the D (5 bases). Germline CDR1 is DFQATT and CDR2 is SNEGSKA (reference sequence). The ends were cut back, 6 bases at V and 2 bases at J, with 24 bases in the middle. The CDR3 is 17 residues long. The CDR3 reads CSAQNPLDTFSTDTQYF. The CDR3 DNA is TGCAGTGCGCAGAACCCCCTGGACACTTTCTCCACAGATACGCAGTATTTT.

This clonotype was counted between two and nine times. This sequence joins TRBV15 and TRBJ1-4; 8 positions agree with TRBD1. Germline CDR1 reads LNHNV; CDR2 reads YYDKDF (reference sequence). This CDR3 has 16 residues. V trimming: 4 bases; J trimming: 6 bases; junction bases outside the gene matches: 10. CDR3 amino acids: CATSKGFRGQDEKLFF. CDR3 coding DNA: TGTGCCACCAGCAAAGGTTTCAGGGGGCAGGATGAAAAACTGTTTTTT.

At least ten counts were recorded for this clonotype. J is TRBJ2-2 and V is TRBV20-1; D is ambiguous. Germline CDR1 reads DFQATT; CDR2 reads SNEGSKA (reference sequence). The CDR3 totals 12 residues. Between the trimmed V and J ends, which lost 6 bases and 7 bases, there was a span of 12 bases. CDR3 DNA sequence: TGCAGTGCAGTCCTCGGCGGCGGGGAGCTGTTTTTT. This gives the protein CSAVLGGGELFF.

This clonotype was observed many times. The chain is built from TRBV7-2 and TRBJ2-1; a weak D match, TRBD1 (6 bases). This CDR3 has 15 residues. Germline-derived CDR1 and CDR2 are SGHTA and FQGNSA. With 2 bases removed from V and 9 bases from J, the gap between germline ends came to 17 bases. The CDR3 here is CASSLTGHGRGEQFF. The CDR3 DNA is TGTGCCAGCAGCTTAACGGGACACGGCAGAGGTGAGCAGTTCTTC.